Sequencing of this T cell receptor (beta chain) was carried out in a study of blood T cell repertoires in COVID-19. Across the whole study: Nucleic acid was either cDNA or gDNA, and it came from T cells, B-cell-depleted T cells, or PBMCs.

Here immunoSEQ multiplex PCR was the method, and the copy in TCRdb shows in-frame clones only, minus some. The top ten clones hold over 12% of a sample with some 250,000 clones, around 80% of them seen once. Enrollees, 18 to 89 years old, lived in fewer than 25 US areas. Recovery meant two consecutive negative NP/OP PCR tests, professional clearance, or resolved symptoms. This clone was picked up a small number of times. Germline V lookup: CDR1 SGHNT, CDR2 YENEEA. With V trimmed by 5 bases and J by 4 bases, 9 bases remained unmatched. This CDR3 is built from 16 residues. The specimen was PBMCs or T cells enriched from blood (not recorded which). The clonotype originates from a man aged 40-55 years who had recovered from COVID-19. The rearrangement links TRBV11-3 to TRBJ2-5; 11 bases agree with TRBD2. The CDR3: CASSPVAGGPLETQYF. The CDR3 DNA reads TGTGCCAGCAGCCCTGTAGCGGGGGGGCCGCTAGAGACCCAGTACTTC.